A selection of T cell receptor beta chains follows, all from one sample in a study of tissue T cells after allogeneic stem cell transplantation. Produced via immunoSEQ multiplex PCR; TCRdb's table is partial and in-frame only. The table records about 5,200 clones, over 60% of them present only once. The source material was tissue from the colon, sampled at autopsy. The receptor source for this set is a female donor aged 60 or older with lung cancer. CDR3s include the opening cysteine and the closing phenylalanine or tryptophan. The D gene is left open where the match is weak. Only part of the rows carry a size: once, few, many, or a class if the clone is expanded.

TRBD1	-	TRBV10-1	TRBJ2-7	TGCGCCACCTCCTCCGGGACAGGGTTCTACGAGCAGTACTTC	CATSSGTGFYEQYF
-	-	TRBV19	TRBJ2-2	TGTGCCAGTAGCCTCAGCGGGTTCTACGCCGGGGAGCTGTTTTTT	CASSLSGFYAGELFF
-	few	TRBV7-9	TRBJ2-7	TGTGCCAGCAGCCCCCGTTGGGATTCCTACGAGCAGTACTTC	CASSPRWDSYEQYF
-	-	TRBV28	TRBJ1-6	TGTGCCAGCAGTTCCGGGGGGGAGGGTTCACCCCTCCACTTT	CASSSGGEGSPLHF
TRBD1	few	TRBV19	TRBJ1-4	TGTGCCAGTAGTATTGGACAGGGCAGAGATGAAAAACTGTTTTTT	CASSIGQGRDEKLFF
TRBD2	-	TRBV7-6	TRBJ2-3	TGTGCCAGCAGCTTAAGCTCAGGACTAGCGGGAAGAGATACGCAGTATTTT	CASSLSSGLAGRDTQYF
-	-	TRBV10-3	TRBJ2-4	TGTGCCATCAGTGAGTCTAAAGGTGGGGCCAAAAACATTCAGTACTTC	CAISESKGGAKNIQYF
-	-	TRBV18	TRBJ1-1	TGTGCCAGCTCAGTCGGGGAGAACACTGAAGCTTTCTTT	CASSVGENTEAFF
-	-	TRBV12-5	TRBJ1-6	TGTGCTAGTGGTTTGGTACGGAAGGGGACGGCACCCCTCCACTTT	CASGLVRKGTAPLHF
-	-	TRBV7-2	TRBJ2-2	TGTGCCAGCAGCTTTGGAAGCACGAACACCGGGGAGCTGTTTTTT	CASSFGSTNTGELFF
TRBD1	-	TRBV6-4	TRBJ2-7	TGTGCCAGCAGTCCCGGGACAGGGGGCGACGAGCAGTACTTC	CASSPGTGGDEQYF
-	-	TRBV5-1	TRBJ1-1	TGCGCCAGCAGCTTGGCAGTTACAGCCACTGAAGCTTTCTTT	CASSLAVTATEAFF
-	-	TRBV7-3	TRBJ2-1	TGTGCCAGCAGCCTCCCTGGGGTTGGTAGCTCCTACAATGAGCAGTTCTTC	CASSLPGVGSSYNEQFF
-	-	TRBV3-1/TRBV3-2	TRBJ2-7	TGTGCCAGCAGCCAAGCTAGTGGAAGCTCCTACGAGCAGTACTTC	CASSQASGSSYEQYF
-	-	TRBV2	TRBJ1-5	TGTGCCAGCAGTGAAACAGGGACCCCCATTCAGCCCCAGCATTTT	CASSETGTPIQPQHF
-	-	TRBV9	TRBJ1-3	TGTGCCAGCAGCGTAGCTCAGGGCTCTGGAAACACCATATATTTT	CASSVAQGSGNTIYF
-	-	TRBV6-2/TRBV6-3	TRBJ1-1	TGTGCCAGCAGTGTCACGGGACTCCCAGACACTGAAGCTTTCTTT	CASSVTGLPDTEAFF
TRBD1	-	TRBV7-9	TRBJ2-7	TGTGCCACCGAAACCGACATGACAGGGAAATCCTACGAGCAGTACTTC	CATETDMTGKSYEQYF
-	-	TRBV29-1	TRBJ1-1	TGCAGCTGTAAACGTTCGAACACTGAAGCTTTCTTT	CSCKRSNTEAFF
-	-	TRBV6-6	TRBJ2-4	TGTGCCAGCAGTTACCCAGGGGCCAAAAACATTCAGTACTTC	CASSYPGAKNIQYF
-	-	TRBV3-1/TRBV3-2	TRBJ1-2	TGTGCCAGCAGCCCCAGGGTTAACTATGGCTACACCTTC	CASSPRVNYGYTF
-	-	TRBV6-6	TRBJ1-2	TGTGCCAGCCGGCTTAACTATGGCTACACCTTC	CASRLNYGYTF
-	-	TRBV7-9	TRBJ2-3	TGTGCCAGCAGTCAGGACTCCACAGATACGCAGTATTTT	CASSQDSTDTQYF
TRBD1	-	TRBV9	TRBJ1-6	TGTGCCAGCAGCGGGACAGGGGGCGCGGAATCACCCCTCCACTTT	CASSGTGGAESPLHF